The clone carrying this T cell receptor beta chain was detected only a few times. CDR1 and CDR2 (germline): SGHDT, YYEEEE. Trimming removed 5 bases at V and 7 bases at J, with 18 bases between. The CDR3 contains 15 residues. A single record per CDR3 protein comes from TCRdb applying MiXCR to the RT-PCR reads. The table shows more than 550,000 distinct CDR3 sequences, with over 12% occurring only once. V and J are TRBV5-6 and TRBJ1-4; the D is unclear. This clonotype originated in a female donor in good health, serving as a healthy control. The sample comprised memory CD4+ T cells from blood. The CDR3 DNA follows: TGTGCCAGCAGTCTGAAGACGGGAAACTTTGAAAAACTGTTTTTT. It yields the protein CASSLKTGNFEKLFF. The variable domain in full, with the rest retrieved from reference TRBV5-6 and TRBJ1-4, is DAGVTQSPTHLIKTRGQQVTLRCSPKSGHDTVSWYQQALGQGPQFIFQYYEEEERQRGNFPDRFSGHQFPNYSSELNVNALLLGDSALYLCASSLKTGNFEKLFFGSGTQLSVL.